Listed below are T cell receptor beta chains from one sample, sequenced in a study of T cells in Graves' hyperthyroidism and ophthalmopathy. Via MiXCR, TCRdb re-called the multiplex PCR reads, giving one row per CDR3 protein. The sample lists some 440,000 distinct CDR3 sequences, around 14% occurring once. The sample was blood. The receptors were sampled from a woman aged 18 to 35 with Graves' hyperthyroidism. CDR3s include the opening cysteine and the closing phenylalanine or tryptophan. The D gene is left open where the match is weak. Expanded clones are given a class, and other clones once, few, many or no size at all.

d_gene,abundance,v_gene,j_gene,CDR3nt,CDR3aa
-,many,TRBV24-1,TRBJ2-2,TGTGCCACCAGTCCCCGATCCTACAGGGATTCGAACACCGGGGAGCTGTTTTTT,CATSPRSYRDSNTGELFF
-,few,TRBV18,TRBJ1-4,TGTGCCAGCTCACCAGCTCCGGGAACTAATGAAAAACTGTTTTTT,CASSPAPGTNEKLFF
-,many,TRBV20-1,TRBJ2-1,TGCAGTGCTAACCAGTATGCAGGGGCGCAAAATGAGCAGTTCTTC,CSANQYAGAQNEQFF
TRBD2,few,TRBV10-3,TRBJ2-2,TGTGCCATCGGGCAGGCGGGGGGCGGGGAGCTGTTTTTT,CAIGQAGGGELFF
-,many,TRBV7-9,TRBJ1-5,TGTGCCAGCAGCTTGCCCGGGGGCAATCAGCCCCAGCATTTT,CASSLPGGNQPQHF
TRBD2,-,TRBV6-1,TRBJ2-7,TGTGCCAGCAGACCCACTAGCGCCGAGCAGTACTTC,CASRPTSAEQYF
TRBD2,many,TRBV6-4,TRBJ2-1,TGTGCCAGCAGTGAAACGGGCGGGGGGGCCCACAATGAGCAGTTCTTC,CASSETGGGAHNEQFF
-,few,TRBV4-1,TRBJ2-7,TGCGCCAGCAGCCAAGAGAGGGGTCCACGGGAGCAGTACTTC,CASSQERGPREQYF
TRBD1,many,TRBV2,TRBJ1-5,TGTGCCAGCAGTCAAGACAGGGGAGGGCAGCCCCAGCATTTT,CASSQDRGGQPQHF
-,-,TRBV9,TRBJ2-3,TGTGCCAGCAGCCCCACGGGGGGGACAGGGAGCGGGGCAGAAGATACGCAGTATTTT,CASSPTGGTGSGAEDTQYF
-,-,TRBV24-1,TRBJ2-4,TGTGCCACCAGTGATTCCACAGGGTCAGGAAACATTCAGTACTTC,CATSDSTGSGNIQYF
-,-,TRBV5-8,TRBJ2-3,TGTGCCAGCAGCTCATCCGGGACACCCACAGATACGCAGTATTTT,CASSSSGTPTDTQYF
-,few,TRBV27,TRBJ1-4,TGTGCCAGCAGTTTATCTCCCGACAGTCGAAATGAAAAACTGTTTTTT,CASSLSPDSRNEKLFF
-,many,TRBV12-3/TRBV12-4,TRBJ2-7,TGTGCCAGCAGTTTAAACCCTTGGGAGCAGTACTTC,CASSLNPWEQYF
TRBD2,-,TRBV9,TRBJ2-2,TGTGCCGGCACCCCGGGGGGGCGGGCCGGGGAGCTGTTTTTT,CAGTPGGRAGELFF
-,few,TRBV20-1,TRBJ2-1,TGCAGTGCCACCCTCGGGCCAGTCGATAATGAGCAGTTCTTC,CSATLGPVDNEQFF
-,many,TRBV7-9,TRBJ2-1,TGTGCCAGCAGCTCCCAGGGTCGTAGCGTTGGCTCCTACAATGAGCAGTTCTTC,CASSSQGRSVGSYNEQFF
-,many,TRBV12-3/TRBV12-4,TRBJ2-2,TGTGCCAATACGTTGGGGCGGGGCGGGGAGCTGTTTTTT,CANTLGRGGELFF
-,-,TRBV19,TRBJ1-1,TGTGCCAGTAGGAACCCTACAGCGAACACTGAAGCTTTCTTT,CASRNPTANTEAFF
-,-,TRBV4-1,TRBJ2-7,TGCGCCAGCAGCCAAGATCAGGGCAGCTACGAGCAGTACTTC,CASSQDQGSYEQYF
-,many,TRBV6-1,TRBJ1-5,TGTGCCAGCAGGAGAGATAGCAATCAGCCCCAGCATTTT,CASRRDSNQPQHF
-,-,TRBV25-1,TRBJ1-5,TGTGCCAGCAGTCATCAAGGGCATCAGCCCCAGCATTTT,CASSHQGHQPQHF
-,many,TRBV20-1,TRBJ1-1,TGCAGTGCTTCGGGACATCCGGGGACTGAAGCTTTCTTT,CSASGHPGTEAFF
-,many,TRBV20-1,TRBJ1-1,TGCAGTGCTCAAAGCGCCAGGACGAACACTGAAGCTTTCTTT,CSAQSARTNTEAFF
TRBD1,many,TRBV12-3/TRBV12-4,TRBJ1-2,TGTGCCAGCAGCAGGACAGGGGCCAACTATGGCTACACCTTC,CASSRTGANYGYTF
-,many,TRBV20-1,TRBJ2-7,TGCAGTGCTAGCGTTCGAGGGGCCGAGCAGTACTTC,CSASVRGAEQYF
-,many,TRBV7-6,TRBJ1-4,TGTGCCAGCAGCTTCAGCGCCGGAGGTTCGGGTGAAAAACTGTTTTTT,CASSFSAGGSGEKLFF
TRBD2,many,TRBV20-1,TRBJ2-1,TGCAGTGCTAGAAGATCAGGCGGGAGAGTCAGTAGCTCCTACAATGAGCAGTTCTTC,CSARRSGGRVSSSYNEQFF
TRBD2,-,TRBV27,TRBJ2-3,TGTGCCAGCAGTTCGGCTAGCGGAACGATCACAGATACGCAGTATTTT,CASSSASGTITDTQYF
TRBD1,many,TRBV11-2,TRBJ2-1,TGTGCCAGCAGCCCAGGGACAGGGGGTAGGTATGAGCAGTTCTTC,CASSPGTGGRYEQFF
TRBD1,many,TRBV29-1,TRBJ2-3,TGCAGCGTTGAGGCGAAGGGGGCCCTCACAGATACGCAGTATTTT,CSVEAKGALTDTQYF
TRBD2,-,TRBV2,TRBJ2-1,TGTGCCAGCAGTGACCGGACTAGCGGGGCCCATGAGCAGTTCTTC,CASSDRTSGAHEQFF
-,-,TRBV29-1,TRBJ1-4,TGCAGCGTTTATAGGGGGGATAATGAAAAACTGTTTTTT,CSVYRGDNEKLFF
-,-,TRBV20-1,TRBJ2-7,TGCAGTGCTAGCTCGCCCCTTGGATCCGACTACGAGCAGTACTTC,CSASSPLGSDYEQYF
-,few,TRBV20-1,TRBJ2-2,TGCAGTGCTACCTGGGGGGGGGCTAAGGACACCGGGGAGCTGTTTTTT,CSATWGGAKDTGELFF
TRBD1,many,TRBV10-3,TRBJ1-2,TGTGCCATCAGTGAGTCGGTCGGGACAGGGTTTGCGGATGGCTACACCTTC,CAISESVGTGFADGYTF
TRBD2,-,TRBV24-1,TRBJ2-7,TGTGCCACCAGTGACCCTAGCGGGAGCGAGTACGAGCAGTACTTC,CATSDPSGSEYEQYF
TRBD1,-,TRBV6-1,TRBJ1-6,TGTGCCAGCAGTGTTGGGACAGTCGATAATTCACCCCTCCACTTT,CASSVGTVDNSPLHF
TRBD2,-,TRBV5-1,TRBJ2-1,TGCGCCAGCAGCGTCCGGACTAGCGAGTCCGATGAGCAGTTCTTC,CASSVRTSESDEQFF
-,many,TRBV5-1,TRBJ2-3,TGCGCCAGCAGCAATGGAAACGGGGGGCCAGATACGCAGTATTTT,CASSNGNGGPDTQYF
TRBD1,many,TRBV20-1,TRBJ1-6,TGCAGTGCTAGAGGGTTGGGACAGGGGCCGAGCTCCTATAATTCACCCCTCCACTTT,CSARGLGQGPSSYNSPLHF
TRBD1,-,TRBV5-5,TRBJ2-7,TGTGCCAGCATGCAGGGTCCCTTAACAGGGGCCTACTCCTACGAGCAGTACTTC,CASMQGPLTGAYSYEQYF
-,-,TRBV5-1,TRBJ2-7,TGCGCCAGCAGCATCGCAGGGGCGGCGAACGAGCAGTACTTC,CASSIAGAANEQYF
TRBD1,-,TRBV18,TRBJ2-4,TGTGCCAGCTCACCCCAATCAGGGGGAATAAGCATTCAGTACTTC,CASSPQSGGISIQYF
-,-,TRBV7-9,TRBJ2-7,TGTGCCAGCAGCCAAGATCTGGGCCGGGAGCAGTACTTC,CASSQDLGREQYF
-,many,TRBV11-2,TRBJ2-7,TGTGCCAGCAGCTTAGATTTGAACAGCTTGCAGTACTTC,CASSLDLNSLQYF
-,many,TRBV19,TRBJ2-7,TGTGCCAGTGAAGCCGCGGCAGGCTACGAGCAGTACTTC,CASEAAAGYEQYF
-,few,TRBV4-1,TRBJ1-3,TGCGCCAGCAGCCAAGCAGTAGGACACCAAATCACTGGAAACACCATATATTTT,CASSQAVGHQITGNTIYF
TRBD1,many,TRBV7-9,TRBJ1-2,TGTGCCAGCAGCTTACCACAGGGGGCGATGGATGGCTACACCTTC,CASSLPQGAMDGYTF
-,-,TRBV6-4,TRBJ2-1,TGTGCCAGCAGTGACTCAGCGCTAGGCTCCTACAATGAGCAGTTCTTC,CASSDSALGSYNEQFF